This TCR beta chain was sequenced for a study of technical replicates of blood from a few donors. Libraries were prepared by immunoSEQ multiplex PCR; TCRdb keeps only in-frame clonotypes and omits some of them. The sample has tens of thousands of clones, about 93% seen once. The CDR3 is 15 residues long. V was clipped by 0 bases and J by 5 bases, with 11 bases between them. CDR1 MNHNY and CDR2 SVGAGI come from the germline V gene (reference sequence). Sequenced: T cells isolated from PBMCs. The receptor's source is a human donor in good health. The chain joins TRBV6-6 to TRBJ1-5, with no clear D. CDR3 protein: CASSYSWQDYQPQHF. CDR3 DNA sequence: TGTGCCAGCAGTTACTCTTGGCAGGACTATCAGCCCCAGCATTTT.